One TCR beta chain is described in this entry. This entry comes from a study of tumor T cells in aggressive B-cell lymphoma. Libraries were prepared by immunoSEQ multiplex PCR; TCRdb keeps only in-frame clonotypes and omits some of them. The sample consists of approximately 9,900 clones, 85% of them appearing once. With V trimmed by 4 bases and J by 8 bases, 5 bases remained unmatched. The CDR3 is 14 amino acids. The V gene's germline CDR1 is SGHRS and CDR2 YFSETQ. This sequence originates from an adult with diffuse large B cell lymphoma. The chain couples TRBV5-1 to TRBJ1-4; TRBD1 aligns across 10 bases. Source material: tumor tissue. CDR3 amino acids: CASSGDRGGEKLFF. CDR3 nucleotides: TGCGCCAGCAGCGGGGACAGGGGAGGAGAAAAACTGTTTTTT.